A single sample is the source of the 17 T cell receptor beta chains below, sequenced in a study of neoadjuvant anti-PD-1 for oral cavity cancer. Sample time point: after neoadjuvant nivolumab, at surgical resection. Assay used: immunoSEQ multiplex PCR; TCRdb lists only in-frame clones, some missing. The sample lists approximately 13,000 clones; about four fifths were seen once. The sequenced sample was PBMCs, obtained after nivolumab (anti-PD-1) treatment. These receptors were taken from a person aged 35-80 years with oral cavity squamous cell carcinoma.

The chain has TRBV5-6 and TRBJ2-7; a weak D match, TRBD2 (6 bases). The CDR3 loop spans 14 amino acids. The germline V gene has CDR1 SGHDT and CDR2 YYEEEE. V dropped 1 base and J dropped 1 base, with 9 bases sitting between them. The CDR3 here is CASSLLAKSYEQYF. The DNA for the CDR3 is TGTGCCAGCAGCTTGCTAGCGAAGTCCTACGAGCAGTACTTC.

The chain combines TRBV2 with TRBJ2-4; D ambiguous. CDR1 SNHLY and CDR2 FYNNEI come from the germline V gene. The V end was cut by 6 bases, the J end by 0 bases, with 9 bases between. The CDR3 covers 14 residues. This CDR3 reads CASSAQRAKNIQYF. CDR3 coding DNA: TGTGCCAGCAGCGCCCAGCGAGCCAAAAACATTCAGTACTTC.

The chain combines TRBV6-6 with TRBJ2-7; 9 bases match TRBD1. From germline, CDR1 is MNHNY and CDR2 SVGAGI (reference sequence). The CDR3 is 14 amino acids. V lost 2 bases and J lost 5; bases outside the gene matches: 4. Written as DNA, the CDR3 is TGTGCCAGCAGTTACCTCGGGACAGGGAACGAGCAGTACTTC. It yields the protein CASSYLGTGNEQYF.

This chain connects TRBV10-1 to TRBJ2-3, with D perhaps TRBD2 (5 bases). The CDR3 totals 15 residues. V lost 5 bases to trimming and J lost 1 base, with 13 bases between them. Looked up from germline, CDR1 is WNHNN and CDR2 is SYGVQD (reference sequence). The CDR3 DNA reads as TGCGCCAGCAGTAGTCAGAGCGGAGGCACAGATACGCAGTATTTT. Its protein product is CASSSQSGGTDTQYF.

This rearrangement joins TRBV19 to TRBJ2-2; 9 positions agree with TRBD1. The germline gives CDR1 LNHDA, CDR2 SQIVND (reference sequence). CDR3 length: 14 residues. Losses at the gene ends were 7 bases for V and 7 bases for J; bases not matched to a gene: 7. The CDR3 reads CASIDRGDGGELFF. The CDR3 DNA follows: TGTGCCAGTATAGACAGGGGGGACGGCGGGGAGCTGTTTTTT.

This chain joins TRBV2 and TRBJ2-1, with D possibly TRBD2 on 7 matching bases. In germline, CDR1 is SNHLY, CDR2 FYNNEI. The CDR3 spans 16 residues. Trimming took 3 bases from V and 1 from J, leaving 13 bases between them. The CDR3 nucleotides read TGTGCCAGCAGTGATTGGGGGGGGGCATCCTACAATGAGCAGTTCTTC. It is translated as CASSDWGGASYNEQFF.

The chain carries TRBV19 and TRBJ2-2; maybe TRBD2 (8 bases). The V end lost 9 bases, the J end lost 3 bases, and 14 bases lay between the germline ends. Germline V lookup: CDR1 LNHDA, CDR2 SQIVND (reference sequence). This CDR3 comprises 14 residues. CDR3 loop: CASREGAHTGELFF. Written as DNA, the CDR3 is TGTGCCAGCCGGGAGGGGGCGCACACCGGGGAGCTGTTTTTT.

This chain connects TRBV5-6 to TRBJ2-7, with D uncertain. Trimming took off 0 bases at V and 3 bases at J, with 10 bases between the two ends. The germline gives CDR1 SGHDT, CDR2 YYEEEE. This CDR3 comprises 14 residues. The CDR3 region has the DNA TGTGCCAGCAGCTTGGGTGCGCTCGTCTACGAGCAGTACTTC. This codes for CASSLGALVYEQYF.

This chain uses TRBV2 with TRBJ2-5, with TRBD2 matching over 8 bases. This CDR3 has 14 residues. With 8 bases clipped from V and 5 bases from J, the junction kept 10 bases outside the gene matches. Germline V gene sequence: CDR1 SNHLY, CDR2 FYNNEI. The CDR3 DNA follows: TGTGCCAGCGCATCCACCGCGGGAGGTGAGACCCAGTACTTC. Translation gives CASASTAGGETQYF.

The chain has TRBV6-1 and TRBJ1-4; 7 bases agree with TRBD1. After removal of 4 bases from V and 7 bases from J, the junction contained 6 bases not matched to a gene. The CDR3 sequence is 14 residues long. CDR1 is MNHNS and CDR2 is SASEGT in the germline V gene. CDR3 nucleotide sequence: TGTGCCAGCAGTGTAGCCAGGGGGGTTGAAAAACTGTTTTTT. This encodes CASSVARGVEKLFF.

CDR3 loop: CAWSGQGAPNQPQHF. CDR3 nucleotide sequence: TGTGCCTGGAGCGGACAGGGGGCGCCTAATCAGCCCCAGCATTTT. This chain connects TRBV30 to TRBJ1-5; TRBD1 agrees at 11 bases. After removal of 3 bases from V and 4 bases from J, the junction contained 5 bases not matched to a gene. Germline assignment: CDR1 GTSNPN and CDR2 SVGIG (reference sequence). This CDR3 comprises 15 residues.

The CDR3, as DNA: TGTGCCAGCAGTGGTCAGGTGAACACTGAAGCTTTCTTT. Translation: CASSGQVNTEAFF. The rearrangement uses TRBV2 and TRBJ1-1; D unclear. The length of the CDR3 is 13 residues. CDR1 SNHLY and CDR2 FYNNEI come from the germline V gene. V shed 4 bases and J shed 0 bases, with 6 bases lying between them.

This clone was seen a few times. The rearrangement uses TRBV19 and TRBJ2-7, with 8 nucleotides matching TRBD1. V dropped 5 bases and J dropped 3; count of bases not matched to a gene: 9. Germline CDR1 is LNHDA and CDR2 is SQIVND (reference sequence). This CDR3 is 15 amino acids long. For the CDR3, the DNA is TGTGCCAGTAGTTTTGCGGCAGGGGGCCACTACGAGCAGTACTTC. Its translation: CASSFAAGGHYEQYF. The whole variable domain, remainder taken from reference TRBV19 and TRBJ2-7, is DGGITQSPKYLFRKEGQNVTLSCEQNLNHDAMYWYRQDPGQGLRLIYYSQIVNDFQKGDIAEGYSVSREKKESFPLTVTSAQKNPTAFYLCASSFAAGGHYEQYFGPGTRLTVT.

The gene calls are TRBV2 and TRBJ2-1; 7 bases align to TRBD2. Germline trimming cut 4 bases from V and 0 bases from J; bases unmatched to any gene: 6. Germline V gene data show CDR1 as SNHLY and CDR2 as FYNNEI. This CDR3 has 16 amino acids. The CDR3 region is CASSGPSGSSYNEQFF. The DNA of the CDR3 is TGTGCCAGCAGTGGTCCTAGCGGTAGCTCCTACAATGAGCAGTTCTTC.

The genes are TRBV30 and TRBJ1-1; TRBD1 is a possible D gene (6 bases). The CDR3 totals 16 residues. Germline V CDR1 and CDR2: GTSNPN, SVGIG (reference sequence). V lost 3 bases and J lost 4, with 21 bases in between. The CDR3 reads CAWSVARGPWGTEAFF. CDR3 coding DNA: TGTGCCTGGAGCGTCGCCAGGGGTCCATGGGGCACTGAAGCTTTCTTT.

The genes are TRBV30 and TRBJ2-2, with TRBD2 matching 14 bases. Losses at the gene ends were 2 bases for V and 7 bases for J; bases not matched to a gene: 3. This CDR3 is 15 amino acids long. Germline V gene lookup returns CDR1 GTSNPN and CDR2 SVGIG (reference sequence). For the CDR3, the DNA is TGTGCCTGGAGTAAGGGACTAGCGGGAGTCGGGGAGCTGTTTTTT. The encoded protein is CAWSKGLAGVGELFF.

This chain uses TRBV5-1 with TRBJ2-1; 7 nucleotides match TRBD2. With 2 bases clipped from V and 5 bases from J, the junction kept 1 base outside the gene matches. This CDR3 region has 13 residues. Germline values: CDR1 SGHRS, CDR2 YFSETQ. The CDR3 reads CASSFGTNNEQFF. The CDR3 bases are TGCGCCAGCAGCTTTGGGACTAACAATGAGCAGTTCTTC.